This TCR beta chain came from a study of vaccination effects on CD4 cells after COVID-19 (dated by TCRdb to between 2020 and 2023). Turning to the overall study: In the ViraFEST assay, PBMC were stimulated with viral peptide pools, and antigen-specific CD4+ T cell clonotypes were then identified by expansion using TCR sequencing. After vaccination, three convalescent patients were sampled at an early time point (day +14) and at a late time point (day +241, +227 and +161, respectively). Across the study, the median time from the second dose to post-vaccine sampling was 72 days (range 14 to 241). Around 2.1 million PBMC per well were cultured with 9 to 10 ug/ml peptides in IMDM containing around 5.3% human AB serum, 8.5 to 10 IU/ml IL-2 and gentamicin. SARS-CoV-2 spike-specific CD4+ TCR repertoires were compared before and after mRNA vaccination in COVID-19 convalescent patients and in infection-naive vaccine recipients. A total of 10 COVID-19 convalescent patients and a few SARS-CoV-2-naive healthy vaccine recipients were included in the full study. Cultures from other donors in the study were sequenced with the Oncomine TCR Beta short-read assay on an Illumina iSeq 100. Findings and caveats that apply to the study as a whole: Clones induced by infection and clones induced by vaccination both contracted markedly at late timepoints after vaccination, which fits with T cell responses waning over time. The study was limited by a small number of convalescent patients, and early post-infection timepoints were lacking. In convalescent patients, the post-vaccine spike-reactive repertoire consisted mainly of new vaccine-induced clones, largely distinct from infection-induced clones.

After around ten days of culture, CD4+ T cells were isolated with the EasySep CD4+ T cell isolation kit. Convalescent patients had PCR-confirmed SARS-CoV-2 infection between March and December 2020, before Alpha, Beta and Delta variants emerged in the United States. Participants received two doses of either the BNT162b2 or the mRNA-1273 mRNA SARS-CoV-2 vaccine. Half of the culture medium was replaced with fresh IL-2-containing medium on days 3 and 7. Unless otherwise noted, each peptide stimulation condition was cultured in triplicate wells. PBMC were separated from whole blood using Ficoll-Paque Plus gradient centrifugation and were then either cryopreserved at -140C or used fresh. The QIAamp micro DNA kit was used to extract genomic DNA from the cultured CD4+ T cells. This clone was detected only once. Its antigen is unknown. No much larger clone is present one base from it, and per-base qualities are unavailable.

Counted from cysteine to phenylalanine, this CDR3 has 12 amino acids. CDR3 DNA only is kept here, 36 bases in frame from base 1. From the germline V gene (reference sequence), CDR1 is SEHNR and CDR2 is FQNEAQ. Relative to germline, V is 11 bases shorter and J is 0 bases shorter, with 10 bases between their ends. Library method: the immunoSEQ multiplex PCR assay. TCR beta CDR3 sequencing was performed on DNA from the cultured, isolated CD4+ T cells. Per the original workflow: Non-productive TCR sequences were discarded, and reads were trimmed to the CDR3 region, with only CDR3s of 7 or more amino acids retained. Antigen-specific clonotypes were identified with the MANAFEST web app by comparing expansion in peptide wells against reference cultures. For clones to be considered positive, expansion at FDR<0.05 versus reference and all other wells, an odds ratio above 5, and a frequency above 0.1% in two replicate wells were required. A clonotype was called cross-reactive if it was significantly expanded both in SARS-CoV-2 spike wells and in at least one common cold coronavirus spike condition. Levenshtein distance calculated with the stringdist R package was used to assess CDR3 similarity, and unrooted trees were constructed with ape in R 3.6.1. TCRdb's version of the immuneACCESS table is confined to in-frame rearrangements and falls short of the full clone set. An unresolved V gene accounts for under half of the shortfall where checked; the remainder is of unknown origin. The V and J calls and clone size are taken from that table; D and trimming were inferred from the DNA. The sample table holds 30,000 to 40,000 clones, of which about 75% were seen once. About 6.4% of the sample lies in the top ten.

This material consisted of CD4+ T cells from PBMCs cultured without peptide, taken after COVID-19 vaccination. Recombination connected TRBV7-9 to TRBJ1-1, with the D segment identity uncertain. The clonotype was recovered from a human donor who had a prior SARS-CoV-2 infection. The CDR3: CAGRELNTEAFF. The DNA sequence is as follows: TGTGCCGGGCGAGAGTTGAACACTGAAGCTTTCTTT.